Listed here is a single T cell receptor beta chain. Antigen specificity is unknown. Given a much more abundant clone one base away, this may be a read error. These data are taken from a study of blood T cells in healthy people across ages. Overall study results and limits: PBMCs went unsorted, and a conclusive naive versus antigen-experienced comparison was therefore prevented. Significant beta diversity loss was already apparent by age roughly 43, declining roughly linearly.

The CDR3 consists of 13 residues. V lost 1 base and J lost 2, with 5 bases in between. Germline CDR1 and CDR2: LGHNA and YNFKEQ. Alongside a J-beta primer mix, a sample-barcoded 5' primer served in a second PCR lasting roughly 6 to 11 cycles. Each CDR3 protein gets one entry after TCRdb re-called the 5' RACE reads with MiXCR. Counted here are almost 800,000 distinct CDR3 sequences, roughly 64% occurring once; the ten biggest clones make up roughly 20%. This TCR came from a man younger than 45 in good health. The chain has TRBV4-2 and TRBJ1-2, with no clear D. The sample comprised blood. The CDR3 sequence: CASSQAQNYGYTF. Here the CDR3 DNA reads TGTGCCAGCAGCCAAGCACAGAACTATGGCTACACCTTC.